This T cell receptor (beta chain) stems from a study of T cells in Graves' hyperthyroidism and ophthalmopathy. Overall study: Peripheral blood was obtained at initial diagnosis, preceding any treatment.

On this clonotype: Its antigen is undetermined.

The study left out patients who had uncontrolled infection, other autoimmune disease, pregnancy or lactation. The CDR3 is made up of 16 amino acids. Germline CDR1 and CDR2: DFQATT and SNEGSKA (reference sequence). The ends were cut back, 6 bases at V and 3 bases at J, with 21 bases in the middle. Study-level points and caveats: Most thyroid clonotypes with frequency above 0.001 were detected in blood. Ophthalmopathy got predicted by the model a median about six months before its onset.

Regions amplified from RNA transcripts were the TCR beta CDR3 regions. HTBI primers were the set used in a first-round RT-PCR of the TCR CDR3. Each CDR3 protein gets one entry after TCRdb re-called the multiplex PCR reads with MiXCR. The table lists just under 750,000 distinct CDR3 sequences, roughly 32% of them singletons, with approximately 31% in the top ten. The sequenced material came from blood. This receptor was taken from a woman in her thirties or forties with Graves' hyperthyroidism. This rearrangement joins TRBV20-1 to TRBJ1-3; possibly TRBD1 for D (5 bases). The CDR3 here is CSATGRETFLGNTIYF. The CDR3 DNA follows: TGCAGTGCAACTGGCAGGGAGACATTCCTTGGAAACACCATATATTTT.